This is a list of T cell receptor beta chains from one sample in a study of blood T cells in healthy people across ages. TCRdb called the 5' RACE reads again in MiXCR, with one record for every CDR3 protein. This sample carries 500,000 to 550,000 distinct CDR3 sequences, around 24% of them seen once, and the ten largest clones take just under 9%. These sequences were also reported in another study, on T cells of mothers and their children.

Material for sequencing was blood. The receptors originated from a boy between 10 and 17 years old in good health. The CDR3 runs from the conserved cysteine through the conserved F or W. A D gene is named only where the DNA matches it firmly. Clone size is shown for a subset of rows, as once, few, many or a class of expanded clone.

NA TRBJ1-4 few TRBV27 TGTGCCAGCAGTTTACGTTCAATACTGAATTGGTTAAGTTGGGAAAAACTGTTTTTT CASSLRSILNWLSWEKLFF
TRBD1 TRBJ2-3 NA TRBV12-3/TRBV12-4 TGTGCCAGCAGCCGGGGGACAGGGCACATGACAGATACGCAGTATTTT CASSRGTGHMTDTQYF
NA TRBJ2-3 many TRBV27 TGTGCCAGCGGAGGGGGGCGAGGCGATACGCAGTATTTT CASGGGRGDTQYF
NA TRBJ1-1 NA TRBV29-1 TGCAGCGTCGGGGGGCGCTTGAACACTGAAGCTTTCTTT CSVGGRLNTEAFF
TRBD2 TRBJ2-7 NA TRBV20-1 TGCAGTGCTAGAGAACCGGTAGCGGGGGACTACGAGCAGTACTTC CSAREPVAGDYEQYF
NA TRBJ1-6 NA TRBV6-5 TGTGCCAGCAGTTACGATCTCTCTTCACCCCTCCACTTT CASSYDLSSPLHF
TRBD2 TRBJ2-5 once TRBV7-9 TGTGCCAGCAGCGCCAGGAGGGTCGGGCTAGCGGTCCAAGAGACCCAGTACTTC CASSARRVGLAVQETQYF
NA TRBJ2-3 few TRBV10-3 TGTGCCATCAGGCCCGGGACTGCTAATTCTAGCACAGATACGCAGTGTTTT CAIRPGTANSSTDTQCF
NA TRBJ2-1 NA TRBV20-1 TGCAGTGCTAGAGATGGGTGGAGGAGCTCCTACAATGAGCAGTTCTTC CSARDGWRSSYNEQFF
TRBD1 TRBJ2-7 NA TRBV4-1 TGCGCCAGCAGCCAAGTCAGGGACAGCTCCTACGAGCAGTACTTC CASSQVRDSSYEQYF
NA TRBJ1-4 NA TRBV29-1 TGCAGCGTTGAAGATCTTAGAGGGGAGGAAAAACTGTTTTTT CSVEDLRGEEKLFF
NA TRBJ1-4 NA TRBV28 TGTGCCACCCAAGTAGGGCAGGCTAATGAAAAACTGTTTTTT CATQVGQANEKLFF
NA TRBJ1-2 NA TRBV4-3 TGCGCCAGCAGCCAAGAATTAGCTAACTATGGCTACACCTTC CASSQELANYGYTF
NA TRBJ1-3 NA TRBV7-2 TGTGCCAGCAGCCTCCTGGACGGAGCTGGAAACACCATATATTTT CASSLLDGAGNTIYF
NA TRBJ2-2 few TRBV6-6 TGTGCCAGCACCGAGCTGGGGTACACCGGGGAGCTGTTTTTT CASTELGYTGELFF
NA TRBJ1-1 NA TRBV29-1 TGCAGCGTCGTCCGGGGAGGGGCCCCGAACACTGAAGCTTTCTTT CSVVRGGAPNTEAFF
NA TRBJ1-1 NA TRBV14 TGTGCCAGCAGCCACTTCAGGGGATTGAACACTGAAGCTTTCTTT CASSHFRGLNTEAFF
NA TRBJ1-1 few TRBV25-1 TGTGCCCGCTTTGGGGAGGGATTATCCACTGAAGCTTTCTTT CARFGEGLSTEAFF
TRBD2 TRBJ2-1 few TRBV28 TGTGCCAGCAGTCAGACTAGCGGGAGCTATGAGCAGTTCTTC CASSQTSGSYEQFF
TRBD1 TRBJ2-7 many TRBV29-1 TGCAGCGTACAGACAGGGGCATCCTACGAGCAGTACTTC CSVQTGASYEQYF
TRBD1 TRBJ2-2 NA TRBV6-6 TGTGCCAGCAGGCCGGGGGGGACAGGGGTTTTGACCGGGGAGCTGTTTTTT CASRPGGTGVLTGELFF
NA TRBJ1-6 NA TRBV20-1 TGCAGTGCCCAAGGGGAGGCTATCTCCTATAATTCACCCCTCCACTTT CSAQGEAISYNSPLHF
TRBD2 TRBJ2-5 once TRBV5-5 TGTGCCAGCAGCTTGTTAGCGGGCCCCAGGGAGACCCAGTACTTC CASSLLAGPRETQYF
NA TRBJ1-3 NA TRBV4-3 TGCGCCAGCAGCCAAGACAAATCGGGGGCTGGAAACACCATATATTTT CASSQDKSGAGNTIYF
NA TRBJ1-6 NA TRBV5-1 TGCGCCAGCAGCTATCTGTGGAATTCACCCCTCCACTTT CASSYLWNSPLHF
NA TRBJ2-5 NA TRBV6-5 TGTGCCAGCAGGAGGGAAAGAGAGACCCAGTACTTC CASRRERETQYF
TRBD2 TRBJ2-3 NA TRBV4-3 TGCGCCAGCAGCCAAGTGGCCCCGCTAGCGGGGGTAACAGATGCGCAGTATTTT CASSQVAPLAGVTDAQYF
NA TRBJ1-2 NA TRBV20-1 TGCAGTGCTAGCGGTTTGAGTGGCTACACCTTC CSASGLSGYTF
TRBD1 TRBJ1-2 NA TRBV4-3 TGCGCCAGCAGCCAAGATCTCGGGACAGGTGGGGGTTGCTATGGCTACACCTTC CASSQDLGTGGGCYGYTF
NA TRBJ2-1 NA TRBV24-1 TGTGCCACCAGTGATTTTTCAGGGGATGAGCAGTTCTTC CATSDFSGDEQFF
TRBD1 TRBJ2-7 NA TRBV28 TGTGCCAGCATGGTCGGCGGGACAGGGGCGGTAGGCGAGCAGTACTTC CASMVGGTGAVGEQYF
NA TRBJ2-1 NA TRBV11-2 TGTGCCAGCAGCTTAAACCAGAATGAGCAGTTCTTC CASSLNQNEQFF
NA TRBJ1-2 few TRBV7-2 TGTGCCAGCAGCTTAAGCCTGTCAGCCTATGGCTACACCTTC CASSLSLSAYGYTF
NA TRBJ1-1 many TRBV12-3/TRBV12-4 TGTGCCAGCAGTTTAGCAGGGATGAACACTGAAGCTTTCTTT CASSLAGMNTEAFF
NA TRBJ1-5 NA TRBV3-1 TGTGCCAGCAGCCAGCAACAGGTTCCTTCAGATACGCAGCATTTT CASSQQQVPSDTQHF
TRBD1 TRBJ1-2 few TRBV27 TGTGCCAGCAGTTTATCCCAGGGGGCTTACTATGGCTACACCTTC CASSLSQGAYYGYTF
TRBD2 TRBJ2-1 NA TRBV7-2 TGTGCCAGCAGCTTAGAGGGGACTAGCGCTAACAATGAGCAGTTCTTC CASSLEGTSANNEQFF
TRBD2 TRBJ2-4 NA TRBV19 TGTGCCAGTAGGCGGGCGGGAGGGCCGAACCTTCAGTACTTC CASRRAGGPNLQYF
NA TRBJ2-1 many TRBV4-3 TGCGCCAGCAGCCAAGTAAAAGGACAGTACAATGAGCAGTTCTTC CASSQVKGQYNEQFF
NA TRBJ1-1 NA TRBV7-9 TGTGCCAGCGGCTATGGCAGTGGAGGGACTGAAGCTTTCTTT CASGYGSGGTEAFF
TRBD2 TRBJ2-7 few TRBV10-3 TGTGCCATCAGGGGACTAGCGGGAGGGCCGGGTTACGAGCAGTACTTC CAIRGLAGGPGYEQYF
TRBD1 TRBJ2-7 NA TRBV20-1 TGCAGTGCTAGAGATGGGGACAGGGGGTCGTACGAGCAGTACTTC CSARDGDRGSYEQYF
TRBD1 TRBJ2-2 NA TRBV6-5 TGTGCCAGCAGTTACTCGGGACAGGGCCCCGGGGAGCTGTTTTTT CASSYSGQGPGELFF